This T cell receptor beta chain was captured in a study of beta chain features in type 1 diabetes. This clone was detected a few times. Its antigen is currently unknown. Germline assignment: CDR1 SQVTM and CDR2 ANQGSEA. With V trimmed by 7 bases and J by 2 bases, 4 bases remained unmatched. The length of the CDR3 is 14 residues. Overall study results and limits: Any role of HLA type in TCRB rearrangement remained unresolved here. Researchers caution that PCR might favor shorter templates, equally among patients and controls. People with Type 1 diabetes carried modestly yet significantly shorter TCRB CDR3s in all four CD4+ subsets. Patients showed naive, central memory and Treg TCRB repertoires that appeared more similar than those of healthy donors.

Expressed TCRB transcripts were sequenced because the isolated RNA had all been reverse transcribed beforehand. Some clones are missing from TCRdb's copy, which holds only in-frame ones; the method was immunoSEQ multiplex PCR. The sample consists of 150,000 to 200,000 clones, approximately 8.7% of them appearing once. The chain carries TRBV29-1 and TRBJ2-6, with 8 bases matching TRBD2. The sequencing input was central memory CD4+ T cells from blood. The TCR was taken from a woman in her twenties or thirties with type 1 diabetes. The CDR3 DNA reads as TGCAGCGCCGCCGGGGGGGCTGGGGCCAACGTCCTGACTTTC. Amino acids: CSAAGGAGANVLTF.